The 20 T cell receptor beta chains in this list originate from one sample, sequenced in a study of CD8+ T cells in alopecia areata. Isolated RNA was reverse transcribed into cDNA used as the sequencing template. Method: immunoSEQ multiplex PCR; TCRdb's copy keeps in-frame clones and lacks some. Observed in the sample are over 250,000 clones, none of them singletons. Sorting of pooled cutaneous lymph node cells used CD4, CD8alpha, NKG2D, NKG2ACE and other markers. Sequenced sample: CD4+ T cells sorted from a lymph node. The receptors stem from a C3H/HeJ mouse with alopecia areata. As its MHC haplotype, the strain has H2-k.

This clone was detected a few times. Gene names are mouse gene names. The missing CDR3 end, 4 residues past where the read stops, is filled in from the germline J gene. Other nucleotide sequences from this sample produce the same CDR3. The chain is built from TRBV1 and TRBJ2-3; TRBD2 matches 7 bases. V lost 3 bases, J lost 0 bases, and 3 bases stayed unmatched. The germline V gene has CDR1 NSQYPW and CDR2 LRSPGD (reference sequence). The CDR3 is 15 amino acids. The CDR3 reads CTCSADWASAETLYF. The CDR3 DNA, read in part, is TGCACCTGCAGTGCCGACTGGGCTAGTGCAGAA.

This clone occurred a few times. Gene names denote mouse genes. The sequence runs out 4 residues before the end of the CDR3; the remainder is reconstructed from the germline J gene. The sample carries other DNA sequences with the same CDR3. The V and J genes are TRBV13-2 and TRBJ2-3; 10 bases line up with TRBD2. V was pared by 5 bases and J by 0 bases, with 3 bases of the junction left unmatched. The CDR3 extends over 15 amino acids. The germline CDR1 and CDR2 sequences are NNHNN and SYGAGS (reference sequence). CDR3 DNA, as far as it was read: TGTGCCAGCGGCCCGGGACTGGGGAGTGCAGAA. Encoded protein: CASGPGLGSAE. The whole CDR3 protein is CASGPGLGSAETLYF.

Turning to this clone: Gene names denote mouse genes. The CDR3 end is not reached by the read, which stops 3 residues before it; the germline J gene fills it in. The rearrangement links TRBV5 to TRBJ1-6; maybe TRBD1 (6 bases). TRBJ1-6 is placed among ORFs of uncertain function. The V end was cut by 0 bases, the J end by 5 bases, with 11 bases between. CDR1 and CDR2 from the germline V gene are LGHNA and YNLKQL (reference sequence). The CDR3 totals 16 residues. This CDR3 reads CASSQDRHRDNSPLYF. CDR3 bases read: TGTGCCAGCAGCCAAGATCGTCACAGGGATAATTCGCCC.

About this clone: The genes and germline here are from mouse. The CDR3 region is CASSRAGGDTQYF. The covered CDR3 bases are TGTGCCAGCAGTAGGGCTGGGGGTGAC. This sequence joins TRBV13-3 and TRBJ2-5, with 7 positions matching TRBD2. Read data end 4 residues before the CDR3 end; the end is taken from the germline J gene. Germline CDR1 and CDR2: NNHDY and SYVADS. The CDR3 extends over 13 amino acids.

Only a few counts were recorded for this clone. The gene symbols are mouse symbols. The observed sequence ends 4 residues before the CDR3 terminus, with the missing tail filled in from the germline J gene. This chain connects TRBV19 to TRBJ2-3; 8 bases fit TRBD2. V was pared by 0 bases and J by 4 bases, with 4 bases of the junction left unmatched. Germline CDR1 is FNHDT and CDR2 is SITEND (reference sequence). CDR3 size: 15 residues. The CDR3 bases that were read are TGTGCCAGCAGTATAGTCTGGGGGGACACAGAA. As protein: CASSIVWGDTE. The CDR3 in its entirety is CASSIVWGDTETLYF.

Comment on this clone: Gene names and germline refer to mouse. The read finishes 4 residues shy of the CDR3 end, and the germline J gene is used to complete it. V is TRBV19 and J is TRBJ2-7; 11 bases line up with TRBD2. The CDR3 length is 15 residues. Germline CDR1 reads FNHDT; CDR2 reads SITEND (reference sequence). The DNA read from the CDR3 is TGTGCCAGCAGTCCCGTGGACTGGGGGGATTAT. This sequence encodes CASSPVDWGDY. The whole CDR3 is CASSPVDWGDYEQYF.

Concerning this clone itself: Gene names refer to mouse genes. The read gets to within 4 residues of the CDR3 end, and the germline J gene fills in the rest. V usage is TRBV31 and J usage is TRBJ2-1; 8 nucleotides agree with TRBD2. The junction had 7 bases not matched to a gene; V was cut back by 0 bases and J by 6 bases. This CDR3 region has 15 residues. From germline, CDR1 is GKSSPN and CDR2 SITVG. The sequenced part of the CDR3 DNA is TGTGCCTGGAGTCTAAGAGGTGGGGGGGTTGCT. This gives the protein CAWSLRGGGVA. The whole CDR3 sequence is CAWSLRGGGVAEQFF.

A note on this clone: Germline and genes here are mouse. The read falls 4 residues short of the CDR3 end, and the missing part is taken from the germline J gene. The chain has TRBV13-1 and TRBJ1-1; 8 bases agree with TRBD1. J lost 1 base, V lost 1 base, and 3 bases had no gene match. Germline V gives CDR1 NSHNY, CDR2 SYGAGN. The CDR3 contains 15 residues. Incomplete CDR3 DNA: TGTGCCAGCAGTGATCCTGACAGGGGGAACACA. Translating it yields CASSDPDRGNT. The entire CDR3 reads CASSDPDRGNTEVFF.

Concerning this clone itself: Genes and germline are mouse. The read halts 4 residues ahead of the CDR3 end, with the missing end drawn from the germline J gene. This sequence joins TRBV12-1 and TRBJ2-2; 9 nucleotides line up with TRBD2. CDR3 length: 15 amino acids. Germline V gives CDR1 SGHSN, CDR2 HYEKVE. V dropped 2 bases and J dropped 1; count of bases not matched to a gene: 1. CDR3 bases read: TGTGCCAGCTCTCCGACTGGGGGAAACACCGGG. This encodes CASSPTGGNTG. From start to end, the CDR3 is CASSPTGGNTGQLYF. Full variable domain (missing parts from reference TRBV12-1 and TRBJ2-2): DSGVVQSPRHIIKEKGGRSVLTCIPISGHSNVVWYQQTLGKELKFLIQHYEKVERDKGFLPSRFSVQQFDDYHSEMNMSALELEDSAMYFCASSPTGGNTGQLYFGEGSKLTVL.

Remarks on this clone: These gene names are mouse names. The read terminates 4 residues before the CDR3 end, so the remaining end is supplied by the germline J gene. The chain links TRBV1 to TRBJ2-2; TRBD1 aligns across 10 bases. This CDR3 has 16 residues. The trim removed 4 bases at V and 4 bases at J, leaving 6 bases unmatched. Germline V gene sequence: CDR1 NSQYPW, CDR2 LRSPGD (reference sequence). Partial CDR3 DNA: TGCACCTGCAGTGGACAGGGGGCGCCGGGCACCGGG. Translating gives CTCSGQGAPGTG. The entire CDR3 sequence reads CTCSGQGAPGTGQLYF.

There are a few counts of this clone. The germline and genes are mouse ones. The observed sequence ends 4 residues before the CDR3 terminus, with the missing tail filled in from the germline J gene. The chain uses TRBV5 and TRBJ2-4; the D is unclear. CDR3 size: 15 residues. In germline, CDR1 is LGHNA, CDR2 YNLKQL (reference sequence). Trimming cost V 1 base and J 0 bases, with 8 bases left between them. The CDR3 here is CASSQVLTSQNTLYF. Partial CDR3 DNA: TGTGCCAGCAGCCAAGTGCTGACTAGTCAAAAC.

Comments on this clone: Gene names refer to mouse genes. The sequence runs out 4 residues before the end of the CDR3; the remainder is reconstructed from the germline J gene. This chain uses TRBV31 with TRBJ2-1, with 10 bases lining up with TRBD1. Germline values: CDR1 GKSSPN, CDR2 SITVG. Unmatched junction bases numbered 4, after V lost 2 bases and J lost 3 bases. This CDR3 comprises 15 residues. CDR3 in amino acids: CAWSERTGGYAEQFF. The CDR3 bases that were read are TGTGCCTGGAGTGAGAGGACAGGGGGCTATGCT. The variable domain in full, completed from reference TRBV31 and TRBJ2-1, reads AQTIHQWPVAEIKAVGSPLSLGCTIKGKSSPNLYWYWQATGGTLQQLFYSITVGQVESVVQLNLSASRPKDDQFILSTEKLLLSHSGFYLCAWSERTGGYAEQFFGPGTRLTVL.

This clone was seen a few times. Gene and germline names: mouse. The CDR3 bases that were read are TGCACCTGCAGTGCTCTCAGGGAAAGCTCC. Amino acid sequence: CTCSALRESS. In full, the CDR3 is CTCSALRESSDYTF. This chain uses TRBV1 with TRBJ1-2; TRBD1 might be the D (5 bases). The observed sequence ends 4 residues before the CDR3 terminus, with the missing tail filled in from the germline J gene. Germline V lookup: CDR1 NSQYPW, CDR2 LRSPGD (reference sequence). The CDR3 covers 14 residues. V was clipped by 3 bases and J by 4 bases, with 12 bases between them.

In this sample, this clone turned up a few times. Mouse gene names and germline throughout. The read terminates 4 residues ahead of where the CDR3 ends, so the germline J gene completes it. The sample carries other DNA sequences with the same CDR3. The gene calls are TRBV13-3 and TRBJ2-3, with 8 bases identical to TRBD2. Germline V gene sequence: CDR1 NNHDY, CDR2 SYVADS. This CDR3 has 15 amino acids. V gave up 4 bases and J gave up 0 bases; unmatched junction bases: 4. CDR3 residues: CASSRTGSSAETLYF. The CDR3 DNA, read in part, is TGTGCCAGCAGTAGGACTGGGTCTAGTGCAGAA.

This clone came up a few times. These gene names are mouse names. The CDR3 sequence is CASSDPDNYNSPLYF. The CDR3 DNA, read in part, is TGTGCCAGCAGTGACCCAGACAACTATAATTCGCCC. The chain is built from TRBV13-1 and TRBJ1-6; no definite D call. The CDR3 end is not reached by the read, which stops 3 residues before it; the germline J gene fills it in. TRBJ1-6 is an ORF, and what it does is uncertain. V gave up 2 bases and J gave up 3 bases, with 9 bases separating them. Germline CDR1 reads NSHNY; CDR2 reads SYGAGN. The CDR3 runs to 15 residues.

This clone occurred a few times. Gene names follow the mouse nomenclature. From the germline J gene comes the end of the CDR3, since the read stops 4 residues before it. The chain recombines TRBV13-3 with TRBJ1-2, with 9 positions matching TRBD1. The CDR3 spans 15 residues. V gave up 2 bases and J gave up 3 bases; unmatched junction bases: 5. Germline V CDR1 and CDR2: NNHDY, SYVADS. CDR3 region: CASSEPGQGDSDYTF. The CDR3 DNA, read in part, is TGTGCCAGCAGTGAACCGGGACAGGGCGACTCC.

A word on this clone: Gene names follow the mouse nomenclature. The read terminates 4 residues ahead of where the CDR3 ends, so the germline J gene completes it. The chain is built from TRBV14 and TRBJ2-5, with D possibly being TRBD1 (6 bases). CDR1 SGHDT and CDR2 FRDEAV come from the germline V gene. This CDR3 spans 13 amino acids. The CDR3 bases that were read are TGTGCCAGCAGTTTCCAGGGGTTTGAC. It codes for CASSFQGFD. The CDR3 reads in full as CASSFQGFDTQYF.

In this sample, this clone turned up a few times. The gene symbols are mouse symbols. The read ends 4 residues early relative to the CDR3; the germline J gene fills the gap. This rearrangement joins TRBV31 to TRBJ2-2; TRBD2 is a possible D gene (7 bases). The ends were cut back, 1 base at V and 3 bases at J, with 15 bases in the middle. The CDR3 has 16 amino acids. Per the germline V gene, CDR1 is GKSSPN and CDR2 is SITVG. The sequenced CDR3 bases are TGTGCCTGGAGTCACCCCCGGGGGGCGGACACCGGG. Encoded protein: CAWSHPRGADTG. The full CDR3 is CAWSHPRGADTGQLYF.

Only a few counts were recorded for this clone. Gene names follow the mouse nomenclature. CDR3 residues: CASTITGNYAEQFF. The DNA read from the CDR3 is TGTGCCAGCACCATCACAGGGAACTATGCT. The V gene is TRBV19, the J gene TRBJ2-1; tentative D call: TRBD1 (6 bases). The read finishes 4 residues shy of the CDR3 end, and the germline J gene is used to complete it. The germline CDR1 and CDR2 sequences are FNHDT and SITEND (reference sequence). The CDR3 totals 14 residues. Trimming removed 6 bases at V and 1 base at J, with 11 bases between.

This clone occurred a few times. The germline and genes are mouse ones. The read stops 4 residues short of the end of the CDR3; the missing end is completed from the germline J gene. Different DNA sequences within this sample yield the same CDR3. V is TRBV31 and J is TRBJ1-2, with a possible D match to TRBD1 (5 bases). The germline CDR1 and CDR2 sequences are GKSSPN and SITVG. CDR3 size: 14 residues. Trimming removed 0 bases at V and 0 bases at J, with 8 bases between. The CDR3 loop is CAWSLGVSNSDYTF. The sequenced part of the CDR3 DNA is TGTGCCTGGAGTCTAGGGGTCTCAAACTCC.